The entry below describes one T cell receptor beta chain. Its antigen is unknown. Trimming took 3 bases from V and 5 from J; bases not matched to a gene: 7. Germline CDR1 MNHNY, CDR2 SVGAGI (reference sequence). This CDR3 is built from 14 residues. Clones were sequenced by immunoSEQ multiplex PCR, and TCRdb holds only the in-frame ones, with some missing. Of some 150,000 clones in the sample, 70% to 90% were seen once. The data derive from a study of radiation and T cells in renal cell carcinoma. The sample's time point: blood 4 weeks post-SBRT, at nephrectomy. Treatment noted: 15 Gy SBRT to primary tumor, nephrectomy 4 weeks later. Nephrectomy followed 15 Gy stereotactic body radiation by 4 weeks. After SBRT, blood was collected at 2 and 4 weeks, plus baseline. Study observations and caveats: From baseline, blood top tumor clonotypes peaked at 2 weeks post-radiation.

The V gene is TRBV6-6, the J gene TRBJ2-7; 7 nucleotides agree with TRBD1. This TCR was recovered from a woman aged 45-65 years with renal cell carcinoma. This material consisted of blood, taken from a patient whose treatment included radiotherapy and nephrectomy. The CDR3 DNA reads as TGTGCCAGCAGTTATCAGGGGGTGAGAGACGAGCAGTACTTC. Residues: CASSYQGVRDEQYF.